This T cell receptor (beta chain) appears in the sequencing data of a study of T-cell reconstitution after alpha-beta-depleted transplantation in children. The library targeted TCRbeta and was prepared with unique molecular identifiers. TCRdb re-called the PCR reads with MiXCR, one entry per CDR3 protein. The sample has about 500,000 distinct CDR3 sequences; about 30% are singletons. This clonotype showed up just a few times. Trimming cost V 5 bases and J 5 bases; bases outside gene matches: 3. The CDR3 spans 14 residues. The sample consisted of PBMCs from the stem cell graft donor, taken from the stem cell graft. This sequence joins TRBV12-3 or TRBV12-4 and TRBJ2-3; 11 bases map to TRBD1. The receptor comes from a human donor who donated a stem cell graft to a child with aplastic anemia. The CDR3 region has the DNA TGTGCCAGCAGTCATGGGACAGGGGGAGATACGCAGTATTTT. Protein product: CASSHGTGGDTQYF.